The clone carrying this T cell receptor beta chain was seen more than once but under ten times. Antigen unknown. This sample is part of a study of regulatory T cells in long-lasting Graves disease. With iRepertoire HTBI primers and Arm-PCR of CDR3 regions, TCR beta libraries were built. TCRdb re-analysed the multiplex PCR reads in MiXCR, keeping a single row per CDR3 protein. Of 200,000 to 250,000 distinct CDR3 sequences in the sample, about 19% were seen once. This CDR3 has 15 amino acids. Germline V gene sequence: CDR1 MNHNS, CDR2 SASEGT. Trimming took 6 bases from V and 5 from J; bases not matched to a gene: 11. The time point here: newly diagnosed GD, antithyroid drugs for less than 3 months. Following extraction of RNA from PBMCs, that RNA was used to make the TCR library. An endocrinology department located in Xi'an, China, was where the patients came from. A roughly 10-milliliter sample of peripheral blood was drawn into EDTA tubes.

The study, taken as a whole, reports: Since the sample size was small, accuracy may have been reduced. Persistent patients shared some 2,900 public clonotypes among themselves. Newly diagnosed patients shared fewer, at about a thousand.

Material: peripheral blood mononuclear cells (PBMCs), obtained at new diagnosis, from a patient treated with antithyroid drugs. The TCR sequence derives from a female donor with Graves disease. V usage is TRBV6-1 and J usage is TRBJ2-3; 7 nucleotides align to TRBD1. The CDR3 reads CASRRDREIGDTQYF. In DNA form, the CDR3 reads TGTGCCAGCAGGCGCGACAGGGAGATAGGAGATACGCAGTATTTT.